Shown below are 11 T cell receptor beta chains from a single sample sequenced in a study of blood T cell repertoires in COVID-19. Profiled with immunoSEQ multiplex PCR; TCRdb holds only in-frame clones, not every one. The table records some 320,000 clones, nearly 90% of them present only once. Sequenced sample: peripheral blood. The receptors here all came from a woman in her twenties or thirties with COVID-19, enrolled during active disease.

V gene TRBV28 combines with J gene TRBJ1-4; unclear D gene. Trimming removed 8 bases from V and 4 bases from J, with 11 bases in between. Germline V lookup: CDR1 MDHEN, CDR2 SYDVKM. CDR3 length: 13 amino acids. The CDR3 protein is CASSARNNEKLFF. The CDR3 bases are TGTGCCAGCTCCGCCAGAAATAATGAAAAACTGTTTTTT.

The chain joins TRBV27 to TRBJ1-6; TRBD1 aligns across 10 bases. Germline trimming cut 4 bases from V and 3 bases from J; bases unmatched to any gene: 6. This CDR3 contains 17 residues. In germline, CDR1 is MNHEY, CDR2 SMNVEV (reference sequence). The CDR3, as DNA: TGTGCCAGCAGTTACCGACAGGGGGCCGGCTATAATTCACCCCTCCACTTT. As protein: CASSYRQGAGYNSPLHF.

V gene TRBV11-2 combines with J gene TRBJ2-1; TRBD2 agrees at 13 bases. CDR3 length equals 17 residues. The J segment lost 5 bases and the V segment lost 4 bases, leaving 8 bases of the junction unmatched. The germline V gene has CDR1 SGHAT and CDR2 FQNNGV. Here the CDR3 DNA reads TGTGCCAGCAGCTCTACTAGCGGGGGGGACATGGACAATGAGCAGTTCTTC. It codes for CASSSTSGGDMDNEQFF.

This clone showed up just a few times. CDR3 in amino acids: CASSSRDHRGNQPQHF. CDR3 nucleotides: TGTGCCAGCAGTTCCCGGGACCACAGGGGCAATCAGCCCCAGCATTTT. V is TRBV27 and J is TRBJ1-5, with D possibly being TRBD1 (6 bases). Germline assignment: CDR1 MNHEY and CDR2 SMNVEV (reference sequence). Trimming shortened V by 4 bases and J by 2 bases, and 15 bases separated the two germline ends. This CDR3 contains 16 residues.

This clone was found once. The rearrangement uses TRBV7-9 and TRBJ1-2; D is unresolved. CDR1 and CDR2 from the germline V gene are SEHNR and FQNEAQ (reference sequence). This CDR3 region has 12 residues. V was shortened by 1 base and J by 4 bases, with 4 bases between the two germline ends. This chain's CDR3 is CASSLGGYGYTF. The CDR3 DNA follows: TGTGCCAGCAGCTTAGGAGGCTATGGCTACACCTTC.

This chain uses TRBV5-4 with TRBJ1-4, with 12 bases that match TRBD1. Trimming at V came to 2 bases and at J to 2 bases, leaving 4 bases not matched to a gene. The germline V gene encodes CDR1 SGHNT and CDR2 YYREEE (reference sequence). This CDR3 contains 17 residues. In nucleotides, the CDR3 is TGTGCCAGCAGCTTCCGGGGACAGGGGGCGACTAATGAAAAACTGTTTTTT. It yields the protein CASSFRGQGATNEKLFF.

This chain uses TRBV6-4 with TRBJ1-1; 9 bases align to TRBD1. Germline V gives CDR1 MRHNA, CDR2 SNTAGT. The CDR3 covers 15 residues. Losses at the gene ends were 3 bases for V and 3 bases for J; bases not matched to a gene: 5. The DNA for the CDR3 is TGTGCCAGCAGTGATGGACAGGGGTTGGACACTGAAGCTTTCTTT. It is translated as CASSDGQGLDTEAFF.

This clone has just one count. The gene calls are TRBV28 and TRBJ1-1; 11 bases are shared with TRBD1. CDR1 MDHEN and CDR2 SYDVKM come from the germline V gene. The ends lost 3 bases at V and 1 base at J; junction bases unmatched: 7. CDR3 length: 17 residues. This chain's CDR3 is CASSFGTGGEGNTEAFF. In DNA, the CDR3 is TGTGCCAGCAGTTTCGGGACAGGGGGAGAGGGGAACACTGAAGCTTTCTTT.

This chain joins TRBV2 and TRBJ2-1, with D perhaps TRBD2 (6 bases). V was clipped by 8 bases and J by 10 bases, with 18 bases between them. This CDR3 region has 13 residues. Looked up from germline, CDR1 is SNHLY and CDR2 is FYNNEI. Here the CDR3 reads CASAPQREAEQFF. The CDR3 nucleotides are TGTGCCAGCGCCCCCCAAAGGGAGGCAGAGCAGTTCTTC.

As to this clone: The junction differs from germline at one of its ends, possibly a read error. This rearrangement joins TRBV2 to TRBJ1-5; D remains unclear. The CDR3 has 14 amino acids. Germline V CDR1 and CDR2: SNHLY, FYNNEI. The CDR3 DNA reads as TGTGCCAGCAGGGAAGATTATAGCAATCAGCCCCAGCATTTT. Its protein product is CASREDYSNQPQHF.

CDR3 sequence: CASRVQGRGEKLFF. The CDR3 nucleotides read TGTGCCAGCAGAGTACAGGGTAGGGGTGAAAAACTGTTTTTT. The V gene is TRBV28, the J gene TRBJ1-4; D possibly corresponds to TRBD1 (6 bases). Germline V gene data show CDR1 as MDHEN and CDR2 as SYDVKM. The V gene lost 6 bases and the J gene lost 7 bases, with 15 bases spanning the gap. The CDR3 has 14 amino acids.